This T cell receptor (beta chain) stems from a study of identifying expanded T cells in peripheral blood. Assay used: immunoSEQ multiplex PCR; TCRdb lists only in-frame clones, some missing. The sample holds 80,000 or so clones, just under 85% seen once. A note on this clone: Its antigen is undetermined.

Germline CDR1 SGHAT, CDR2 FQNNGV. The CDR3 runs to 14 residues. V lost 0 bases, J lost 3 bases, and 8 bases lay in between. Findings and limits, study-wide: Across healthy donors, higher total template counts meant significantly greater approximately 2-week count variance. Over approximately two and four weeks, about 15 and 19 clones changed, versus roughly 1.2 between replicates.

Collection occurred without any documented infections or immune events in donors. The specimen was blood. The chain is built from TRBV11-2 and TRBJ1-1; no clear D gene. The source is a person aged 18 to 75 in good health. The CDR3 loop is CASSLDRADTEAFF. The CDR3, as DNA: TGTGCCAGCAGCTTAGATCGGGCCGACACTGAAGCTTTCTTT.